The TCR beta chain described here comes from a study of blood T cell repertoires in COVID-19. Study overall: Acute and convalescent COVID-19 samples came from the United States, Italy and Spain.

Sequencing was performed with immunoSEQ multiplex PCR; in TCRdb, only in-frame clones are kept and a portion is missing. The sample lists fewer than 450,000 clones, 70% to 90% seen once, with 0.9% to 1.5% in the top ten. The CDR3 totals 14 residues. Germline assignment: CDR1 ENHRY and CDR2 SYGVKD. With V trimmed by 11 bases and J by 7 bases, 10 bases remained unmatched. Cohort placement rested on clinical history that participants reported themselves. Each recovered donor of Cohort 3 presented with two negative PCRs, clearance, or symptom resolution. The gene calls are TRBV10-3 and TRBJ1-6; TRBD1 matches at 8 bases. The TCR originated in a woman aged 18-35 years who had recovered from COVID-19. Sequencing input: PBMCs or T cells enriched from blood (not recorded which). The CDR3 DNA follows: TGTGCCGCCCAGGACAGGGCGGAAAATTCACCCCTCCACTTT. It translates to CAAQDRAENSPLHF.